The 6 T cell receptor beta chains given below trace back to one sample, sequenced in a study of blood T cell repertoires in COVID-19. Measured with immunoSEQ multiplex PCR; TCRdb has only the in-frame clones, and not every one. The sample lists approximately 250,000 clones, around 88% occurring once. Sequenced sample: peripheral blood. These receptors were obtained from a man aged 25 to 40 with active or convalescent COVID-19.

V is TRBV10-3 and J is TRBJ2-1, with 12 bases matching TRBD2. Germline CDR1 and CDR2: ENHRY and SYGVKD. The CDR3 loop spans 17 amino acids. J gave up 4 bases and V 2 bases, and 6 bases lay outside the gene matches. The CDR3 DNA follows: TGTGCCATCAGTGAGACTAGCGGGGGGCTCATATACAATGAGCAGTTCTTC. This translates into CAISETSGGLIYNEQFF.

V is TRBV6-6 and J is TRBJ2-7; weak D call: TRBD1 (6 bases). Trimming took 6 bases from V and 3 from J, leaving 9 bases between them. Looked up from germline, CDR1 is MNHNY and CDR2 is SVGAGI (reference sequence). This CDR3 is built from 12 residues. The CDR3 coding sequence is TGTGCCAGCAGCCGGACAGTCTACGAGCAGTACTTC. As protein: CASSRTVYEQYF.

The chain joins TRBV7-7 to TRBJ2-5; D possibly corresponds to TRBD2 (6 bases). The CDR3 is 14 residues long. Trimming took off 5 bases at V and 5 bases at J, with 15 bases between the two ends. The germline CDR1 and CDR2 sequences are SSHAT and FNYEAQ (reference sequence). DNA for the CDR3: TGTGCCAGCAGCCCCCGGGAAGGGAGGGAGACCCAGTACTTC. Amino acid sequence: CASSPREGRETQYF.

The rearrangement uses TRBV7-2 and TRBJ2-3; D is possibly TRBD2 (6 bases). V lost 6 bases to trimming and J lost 3 bases, with 13 bases between them. The CDR3 is 14 amino acids. Germline values: CDR1 SGHTA, CDR2 FQGNSA. CDR3 protein: CASRTGGKTDTQYF. The DNA for the CDR3 is TGTGCCAGCAGAACTGGGGGGAAGACAGATACGCAGTATTTT.

Points on this clone: Within the sample, other DNA sequences also encode this same CDR3. The chain carries TRBV4-3 and TRBJ1-1; weak D call: TRBD1 (5 bases). Trimming removed 2 bases at V and 1 base at J, with 11 bases between. The CDR3 consists of 15 residues. The germline gives CDR1 LGHNA, CDR2 YSLEER. The CDR3 DNA reads TGCGCCAGCAGCCAACACGACAGACAGAACACTGAAGCTTTCTTT. Its protein is CASSQHDRQNTEAFF.

This chain joins TRBV6-5 and TRBJ2-1, with D possibly being TRBD2 (5 bases). The V end lost 8 bases, the J end lost 6 bases, and 14 bases lay between the germline ends. This CDR3 spans 13 amino acids. Germline-derived CDR1 and CDR2 are MNHEY and SVGAGI. For the CDR3, the DNA is TGTGCCAGCGCAGGTACTGCGGGCAATGAGCAGTTCTTC. It yields the protein CASAGTAGNEQFF.